Given below is one TCR beta chain in context. This sample was included in a study of blood T cells in healthy people across ages. Through a sample-barcoded 5' primer and a J-beta primer mix, a second PCR was run for roughly 7 to 11 cycles. TCRdb itself ran the 5' RACE reads through MiXCR, one entry per CDR3 protein. Of 660,000 or so distinct CDR3 sequences in the sample, roughly 53% were seen once. V lost 5 bases and J lost 0, with 9 bases in between. Germline lookup yields CDR1 SQVTM and CDR2 ANQGSEA. The CDR3 extends over 13 amino acids. The receptor was isolated from a man aged 55-75 years in good health. The chain uses TRBV29-1 and TRBJ2-3; no reliable D call. The sequencing sample was made of blood. In nucleotides, the CDR3 is TGCAGCGTTCTTCGCGGTAGCACAGATACGCAGTATTTT. Protein: CSVLRGSTDTQYF.